Below, 8 T cell receptor beta chains from the same sample are listed, as sequenced in a study of T cell clusters in autoimmune cytopenias. TRB was amplified from 250 ng of peripheral blood genomic DNA per sample. TRB was amplified by touch-down multiplex PCR, primer pools A and B combined. After re-calling the multiplex PCR reads, TCRdb lists one entry per CDR3 protein, DNA absent. In all, the sample yields 9,500 to 15,000 distinct CDR3 sequences. These data also featured in a second study, about T cell repertoires in aging, cancer and after chemotherapy.

Sequenced material: peripheral blood. These receptors all come from a human donor in good health.

V and J are TRBV7-2 and TRBJ1-5; TCRdb proposes TRBD1, but this gene call is untestable without DNA. This CDR3 is 15 amino acids long. Germline V lookup: CDR1 SGHTA, CDR2 FQGNSA. The CDR3 loop is CASSSRTGEGQPQHF.

V is TRBV28 and J is TRBJ2-4; TCRdb names TRBD1, which stays unverified in the absence of DNA. CDR3 length: 13 amino acids. Germline CDR1 is MDHEN and CDR2 is SYDVKM. The CDR3: CASGHRGKNIQYF. Using reference TRBV28 and TRBJ2-4 for the parts outside the CDR3, the full variable domain is DVKVTQSSRYLVKRTGEKVFLECVQDMDHENMFWYRQDPGLGLRLIYFSYDVKMKEKGDIPEGYSVSREKKERFSLILESASTNQTSMYLCASGHRGKNIQYFGAGTRLSVL.

The chain couples TRBV20-1 to TRBJ1-4; the TCRdb D gene call, TRBD1, has no DNA to confirm it. Germline V CDR1 and CDR2: DFQATT, SNEGSKA (reference sequence). The CDR3 has 15 residues. CDR3 sequence: CSASQTQGLGEKLFF.

V usage is TRBV6-5 and J usage is TRBJ2-7; TCRdb names TRBD1, which stays unverified in the absence of DNA. This CDR3 has 14 amino acids. Germline loops: CDR1 MNHEY, CDR2 SVGAGI. The CDR3 region is CASRDRVSYNEQYF.

The chain is built from TRBV6-2 or TRBV6-3 and TRBJ2-4; absent DNA, TCRdb's TRBD1 call cannot be checked. The CDR3 is 15 residues long. Germline V gene sequence: CDR1 MNHEY, CDR2 SVGEGT. The chain's CDR3 is CASSTGTGGKNIQYF.

The chain carries TRBV20-1 and TRBJ2-7; as DNA is missing, the TRBD2 call by TCRdb cannot be tested. Germline V lookup: CDR1 DFQATT, CDR2 SNEGSKA (reference sequence). The CDR3 totals 13 residues. The CDR3 protein is CSARGGGAYEQYF.

This clonotype is medium-sized by frequency. The V and J genes are TRBV20-1 and TRBJ1-2. Germline-derived CDR1 and CDR2 are DFQATT and SNEGSKA (reference sequence). The CDR3 consists of 11 residues. This CDR3 is CSAPGGYGYTF.

This clonotype is identified as medium-sized from frequency. The chain joins TRBV19 to TRBJ1-2. This CDR3 contains 16 residues. Germline V gene data show CDR1 as LNHDA and CDR2 as SQIVND (reference sequence). The CDR3 protein is CASSPSGSRSNYGYTF.